Listed here are 4 T cell receptor beta chains from one sample, sequenced in a study of T-cell memory formation after mild COVID-19. A single record per CDR3 protein comes from TCRdb applying MiXCR to the 5' RACE reads. Altogether 55,000 to 75,000 distinct CDR3 sequences are present, 25% to 35% being singletons, with the ten largest covering roughly 41%. The material sequenced was PBMCs or a T cell subset sorted from them (not recorded which). The receptors originated from a man younger than 35 who had mild COVID-19 (a few samples of this study predate the infection). Cell type and time point are not known.

This clonotype was counted a few times. This chain connects TRBV7-9 to TRBJ1-5; 8 nucleotides line up with TRBD1. The CDR3 runs 15 residues. Germline V gene data show CDR1 as SEHNR and CDR2 as FQNEAQ (reference sequence). The trim removed 0 bases at V and 7 bases at J, leaving 5 bases unmatched. CDR3 region: CASSLAGRGQQPQHF. As DNA, the CDR3 is TGTGCCAGCAGCTTAGCGGGCAGGGGGCAACAGCCCCAGCATTTT. Drawing the rest from reference TRBV7-9 and TRBJ1-5, the complete variable domain is DTGVSQNPRHKITKRGQNVTFRCDPISEHNRLYWYRQTLGQGPEFLTYFQNEAQLEKSRLLSDRFSAERPKGSFSTLEIQRTEQGDSAMYLCASSLAGRGQQPQHFGDGTRLSIL.

There are many counts of this clonotype. V usage is TRBV5-5 and J usage is TRBJ2-2; D is unclear. V gave up 0 bases and J gave up 4 bases, with 10 bases separating them. Germline CDR1 SGHKS, CDR2 YYEKEE (reference sequence). The CDR3 is made up of 15 amino acids. The CDR3 here is CASSLAWGSTGELFF. In DNA form, the CDR3 reads TGTGCCAGCAGCTTGGCTTGGGGATCCACCGGGGAGCTGTTTTTT.

This clonotype has only a few counts. This rearrangement joins TRBV4-1 to TRBJ2-7; D may correspond to TRBD1 or TRBD2 (5 bases each). Per the germline V gene, CDR1 is MGHRA and CDR2 is YSYEKL. Trimming left V 1 base short and J 9 bases short, with 13 bases between. This CDR3 contains 13 residues. In DNA form, the CDR3 reads TGCGCCAGCAGCCAAGGCGAGGGGAACGGGCAGTACGTC. Amino acid sequence: CASSQGEGNGQYV.

This chain connects TRBV7-6 to TRBJ2-7, with D maybe TRBD2 (5 bases). Deletions cut 3 bases from V and 3 bases from J, with 9 bases between. This CDR3 has 13 amino acids. Germline CDR1 SGHVS, CDR2 FNYEAQ. The DNA for the CDR3 is TGTGCCAGCAGCTTCAGTGCGGGCTACGAGCAGTACTTC. Amino acid sequence: CASSFSAGYEQYF.